A single T cell receptor (beta chain) is shown here with its context. What it binds is not known. The sample belongs to a study of cytomegalovirus exposure and HLA in healthy donors. General study results and limits: The study flagged some 170 TCR beta chains as cytomegalovirus-associated. For TCR beta chains, V- and J-gene trimming was later linked to a missense DCLRE1C variant. Accounts indicate the classifier identified cytomegalovirus status with strong specificity and sensitivity.

The PCR had 60 Vbeta and 13 Jbeta primers. Assay: immunoSEQ multiplex PCR; the TCRdb copy retains only in-frame clones and omits some. Of approximately 150,000 clones in the sample, 79% are singletons; the top ten hold around 1.9%. The J segment lost 2 bases and the V segment lost 5 bases, leaving 3 bases of the junction unmatched. Germline lookup yields CDR1 MNHNY and CDR2 SVGAGI (reference sequence). There are 13 residues in the CDR3. Sequencing input: PBMCs. The chain is built from TRBV6-6 and TRBJ2-7; 7 bases line up with TRBD1. The receptor was derived from a man aged 35-49 years in good health and CMV-seronegative. CDR3: CASSLGTAYEQYF. CDR3 in DNA: TGTGCCAGCAGTCTCGGGACAGCCTACGAGCAGTACTTC.